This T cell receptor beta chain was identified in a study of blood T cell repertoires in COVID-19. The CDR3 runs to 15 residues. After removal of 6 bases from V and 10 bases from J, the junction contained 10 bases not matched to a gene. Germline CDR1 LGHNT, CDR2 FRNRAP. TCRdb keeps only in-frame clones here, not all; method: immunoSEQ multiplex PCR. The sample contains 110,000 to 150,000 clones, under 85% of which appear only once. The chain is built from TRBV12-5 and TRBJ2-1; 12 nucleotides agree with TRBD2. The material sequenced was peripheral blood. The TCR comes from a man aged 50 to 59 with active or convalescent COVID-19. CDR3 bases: TGTGCTAGTGGAATGAGGCTAGCGGGAGGGGGGGAGCAGTTCTTC. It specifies CASGMRLAGGGEQFF.